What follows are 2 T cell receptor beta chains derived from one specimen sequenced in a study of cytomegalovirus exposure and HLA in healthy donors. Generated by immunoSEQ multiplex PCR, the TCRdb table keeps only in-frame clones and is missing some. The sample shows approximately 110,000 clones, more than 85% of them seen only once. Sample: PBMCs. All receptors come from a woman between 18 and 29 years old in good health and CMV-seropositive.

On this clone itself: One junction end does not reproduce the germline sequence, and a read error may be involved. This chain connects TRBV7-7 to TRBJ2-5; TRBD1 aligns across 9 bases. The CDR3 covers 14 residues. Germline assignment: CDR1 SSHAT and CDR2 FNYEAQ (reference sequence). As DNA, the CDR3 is TGTGCTAGCAGCTCAACAGGGGGCGCGGAGACCCAGTACTTC. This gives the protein CASSSTGGAETQYF.

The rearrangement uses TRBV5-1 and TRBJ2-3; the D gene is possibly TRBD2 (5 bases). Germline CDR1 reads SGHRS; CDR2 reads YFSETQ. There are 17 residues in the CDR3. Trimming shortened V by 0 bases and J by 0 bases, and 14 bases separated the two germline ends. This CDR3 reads CASSLDLSGSSTDTQYF. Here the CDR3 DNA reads TGCGCCAGCAGCTTGGACCTAAGCGGATCTAGCACAGATACGCAGTATTTT.